These 20 T cell receptor beta chains originate from one sample sequenced in a study of Ad26.COV2.S vaccination and SARS-CoV-2 variants. TCRdb keeps only in-frame clones here, not all; method: immunoSEQ multiplex PCR. The data show approximately 420,000 clones, 70% to 90% seen once. The treatment here: 15 to 20 received Ad26.COV2.S at low or high dose, single or two shots; about 5 received placebo; per-sample allocation not given. The samples were gathered on day 63 after the first injection of vaccine or placebo. The sequenced sample was peripheral blood, obtained in a trial of Ad26.COV2.S vaccine versus placebo. The origin of the receptors is a person aged 18-60 years who received the Ad26.COV2.S COVID-19 vaccine or a placebo.

This clone has more than one count but fewer than ten. This chain links TRBV7-9 with TRBJ1-1, with D hard to call. Germline lookup yields CDR1 SEHNR and CDR2 FQNEAQ (reference sequence). The CDR3 is 12 amino acids. The V gene lost 8 bases and the J gene lost 1 base, with 8 bases spanning the gap. Here the CDR3 DNA reads TGTGCCAGCCAGTTGGGGAACACTGAAGCTTTCTTT. Translated, it gives CASQLGNTEAFF.

The chain links TRBV5-1 to TRBJ2-7; the D is unclear. This CDR3 is built from 11 residues. Germline V gives CDR1 SGHRS, CDR2 YFSETQ. V was pared by 3 bases and J by 7 bases, with 8 bases between. CDR3: CASSYRVEQYF. The CDR3 DNA follows: TGCGCCAGCAGCTACCGCGTTGAGCAGTACTTC.

This clone showed up just once. For the CDR3, the DNA is TGTGCCAGCAGCCCGGGACCCAATCAGCCCCAGCATTTT. This codes for CASSPGPNQPQHF. The genes are TRBV25-1 and TRBJ1-5, with a tentative D call TRBD1 (5 bases). CDR1 and CDR2 (germline): MGHDK, SYGVNS. This CDR3 is built from 13 residues. V was clipped by 6 bases and J by 3 bases, with 9 bases between them.

CDR3 protein: CASSPGGNGSPLHF. DNA for the CDR3: TGTGCCAGCTCACCAGGGGGCAATGGTTCACCCCTCCACTTT. The chain recombines TRBV18 with TRBJ1-6; D is possibly TRBD1 (6 bases). V was cut by 2 bases and J by 9 bases, with 11 bases left in between. Germline CDR1 reads KGHSH; CDR2 reads LQKENI. CDR3 length equals 14 residues.

The chain carries TRBV27 and TRBJ1-6; unclear D gene. CDR1 and CDR2 (germline): MNHEY, SMNVEV (reference sequence). This CDR3 is 14 amino acids long. Trimming left V 6 bases short and J 4 bases short, with 10 bases between. DNA of the CDR3: TGTGCCAGCAGAACCGACACTTATAATTCACCCCTCCACTTT. It codes for CASRTDTYNSPLHF.

This clone appeared a few times. The chain joins TRBV4-3 to TRBJ1-2; 7 positions match TRBD1. This CDR3 contains 15 residues. The V gene's germline CDR1 is LGHNA and CDR2 YSLEER. Losses at the gene ends were 1 base for V and 4 bases for J; bases not matched to a gene: 6. This CDR3 reads CASSQGTGEFYGYTF. Written as DNA, the CDR3 is TGCGCCAGCAGCCAAGGGACAGGAGAATTCTATGGCTACACCTTC.

The chain combines TRBV5-6 with TRBJ2-7; possibly TRBD2 for D (5 bases). This CDR3 has 15 residues. Trimming left V 3 bases short and J 3 bases short, with 16 bases between. Germline values: CDR1 SGHDT, CDR2 YYEEEE. The DNA for the CDR3 is TGTGCCAGCAGCTGGGGAATGAGACGGGACTACGAGCAGTACTTC. It codes for CASSWGMRRDYEQYF.

The chain recombines TRBV30 with TRBJ2-3, with 11 bases identical to TRBD2. This CDR3 contains 15 residues. With 3 bases clipped from V and 6 bases from J, the junction kept 8 bases outside the gene matches. CDR1 is GTSNPN, CDR2 SVGIG, per germline (reference sequence). The CDR3 nucleotides are TGTGCCTGGAGGATTAGCGGGGGGGCCGGGGATACGCAGTATTTT. Translating it yields CAWRISGGAGDTQYF.

This CDR3 reads CASSPSPGGGEKLFF. CDR3 sequence (DNA): TGTGCCAGCAGCCCGTCCCCGGGGGGTGGGGAAAAACTGTTTTTT. This chain connects TRBV7-2 to TRBJ1-4, with a possible D match to TRBD1 (5 bases). The germline CDR1 and CDR2 sequences are SGHTA and FQGNSA. The CDR3 covers 15 residues. V lost 5 bases and J lost 8, with 18 bases in between.

This chain uses TRBV7-2 with TRBJ1-6; 7 positions match TRBD1. The CDR3 is made up of 14 amino acids. V gave up 0 bases and J gave up 7 bases; unmatched junction bases: 0. Germline values: CDR1 SGHTA, CDR2 FQGNSA. CDR3 coding DNA: TGTGCCAGCAGCTTAGCGGGACAGAATTCACCCCTCCACTTT. Protein product: CASSLAGQNSPLHF.

The V call is TRBV20-1, the J call TRBJ1-2; D unclear. This CDR3 has 11 residues. Trimming stripped 7 bases from V and 7 bases from J, with 13 bases between. Germline V CDR1 and CDR2: DFQATT, SNEGSKA (reference sequence). CDR3 in amino acids: CSDADWTGYTF. Written as DNA, the CDR3 is TGCAGTGACGCAGACTGGACTGGCTACACCTTC.

This clone was picked up a small number of times. The chain joins TRBV19 to TRBJ1-3; D gene ambiguous. The CDR3 sequence is 14 residues long. Trimming pared 5 bases from V and 0 bases from J, leaving 8 bases between. Per germline, CDR1 LNHDA and CDR2 SQIVND (reference sequence). CDR3 residues: CASSSVSSGNTIYF. Written as DNA, the CDR3 is TGTGCCAGTAGTTCGGTTTCCTCTGGAAACACCATATATTTT.

The rearrangement joins TRBV7-2 to TRBJ1-6; the D is unclear. V was cut by 2 bases and J by 10 bases, with 12 bases left in between. The CDR3 is 14 residues long. CDR1 is SGHTA and CDR2 is FQGNSA in the germline V gene. The CDR3 protein is CASSLRPGGSPLHF. The CDR3, as DNA: TGTGCCAGCAGCTTACGGCCAGGTGGATCACCCCTCCACTTT.

The J gene is TRBJ2-7, the V gene TRBV27; D is unresolved. The CDR3 length is 13 residues. Trimming took off 6 bases at V and 4 bases at J, with 13 bases between the two ends. CDR1 MNHEY and CDR2 SMNVEV come from the germline V gene (reference sequence). The CDR3, as DNA: TGTGCCAGCAGAAGGGTAGGCTTATACGAGCAGTACTTC. This gives the protein CASRRVGLYEQYF.

This chain links TRBV7-2 with TRBJ2-7; D gene ambiguous. Germline V gives CDR1 SGHTA, CDR2 FQGNSA. The CDR3 spans 12 residues. The V and J ends lost 6 bases and 3 bases respectively, with 9 bases between them. CDR3 region: CASSFPGYEQYF. In DNA form, the CDR3 reads TGTGCCAGCAGTTTCCCCGGCTACGAGCAGTACTTC.

The chain joins TRBV6-5 to TRBJ2-2, with TRBD1 matching over 11 bases. V was pared by 2 bases and J by 4 bases, with 3 bases of the junction left unmatched. CDR3 length equals 16 residues. Germline V lookup: CDR1 MNHEY, CDR2 SVGAGI. The CDR3 DNA reads TGTGCCAGCAGTTACGTAGGACAGGGGGCCACCGGGGAGCTGTTTTTT. This translates into CASSYVGQGATGELFF.

This clone has more than one count but fewer than ten. The J gene is TRBJ1-2, the V gene TRBV29-1; D is undetermined. V was clipped by 0 bases and J by 0 bases, with 8 bases between them. This CDR3 is 14 amino acids long. Germline values: CDR1 SQVTM, CDR2 ANQGSEA. CDR3: CSVEDPDSNYGYTF. CDR3 coding DNA: TGCAGCGTTGAAGACCCCGATTCTAACTATGGCTACACCTTC.

The table lists this clone with a few counts. The chain carries TRBV27 and TRBJ2-3, with D perhaps matching TRBD1 or TRBD2 (5 bases each). This CDR3 spans 16 amino acids. Per the germline V gene, CDR1 is MNHEY and CDR2 is SMNVEV (reference sequence). The V end was cut by 4 bases, the J end by 3 bases, with 17 bases between. This chain's CDR3 is CASSSIDSRRTDTQYF. CDR3 sequence (DNA): TGTGCCAGCAGTTCCATCGACAGCCGGAGGACAGATACGCAGTATTTT.

The genes are TRBV15 and TRBJ2-5; TRBD1 agrees at 7 bases. CDR3 size: 14 residues. V was pared by 3 bases and J by 3 bases, with 4 bases of the junction left unmatched. CDR1 and CDR2 from the germline V gene are LNHNV and YYDKDF (reference sequence). The CDR3 sequence is CATSSRTGEETQYF. The CDR3 coding sequence is TGTGCCACCAGCAGTAGAACAGGGGAAGAGACCCAGTACTTC.

V usage is TRBV5-1 and J usage is TRBJ2-5; either TRBD1 or TRBD2 may supply D (6 bases each). The CDR3 extends over 16 amino acids. V lost 4 bases and J 2 bases, leaving 18 bases between the germline ends. CDR1 and CDR2 from the germline V gene are SGHRS and YFSETQ. CDR3 loop: CASSLMGGFGQETQYF. As DNA, the CDR3 is TGCGCCAGCAGCCTGATGGGGGGCTTCGGACAAGAGACCCAGTACTTC. The entire variable domain, with the rest obtained from reference TRBV5-1 and TRBJ2-5, is as follows: KAGVTQTPRYLIKTRGQQVTLSCSPISGHRSVSWYQQTPGQGLQFLFEYFSETQRNKGNFPGRFSGRQFSNSRSEMNVSTLELGDSALYLCASSLMGGFGQETQYFGPGTRLLVL.